The 15 T cell receptor beta chains below all came from one sample that was sequenced in a study of cytomegalovirus exposure and HLA in healthy donors. 13 Jbeta primers and 60 Vbeta primers were used for the PCR. Some clones are missing from TCRdb's copy, which holds only in-frame ones; the method was immunoSEQ multiplex PCR. Of 180,000 or so clones listed, around two thirds are singletons. Sequencing input: PBMCs. All receptors come from a man in his forties in good health and CMV-seronegative.

The chain joins TRBV19 to TRBJ2-1; 7 bases fit TRBD2. The CDR3 covers 15 residues. Germline V gives CDR1 LNHDA, CDR2 SQIVND (reference sequence). After removal of 3 bases from V and 7 bases from J, the junction contained 9 bases not matched to a gene. The CDR3 DNA reads as TGTGCCAGTAGTATTGTCGGCGGGAGAGGAAATGAGCAGTTCTTC. Translation gives CASSIVGGRGNEQFF. Drawing the rest from reference TRBV19 and TRBJ2-1, the complete variable domain is DGGITQSPKYLFRKEGQNVTLSCEQNLNHDAMYWYRQDPGQGLRLIYYSQIVNDFQKGDIAEGYSVSREKKESFPLTVTSAQKNPTAFYLCASSIVGGRGNEQFFGPGTRLTVL.

The genes are TRBV5-1 and TRBJ2-5, with 15 bases lining up with TRBD2. V gave up 1 base and J gave up 1 base; unmatched junction bases: 2. Germline CDR1 SGHRS, CDR2 YFSETQ. The CDR3 runs 17 residues. This CDR3 is CASSLRTSGGAQETQYF. Written as DNA, the CDR3 is TGCGCCAGCAGCTTGCGGACTAGCGGGGGGGCCCAAGAGACCCAGTACTTC.

V and J are TRBV5-6 and TRBJ2-7; 14 bases match TRBD2. V trimming: 4 bases; J trimming: 4 bases; junction bases outside the gene matches: 7. The CDR3 spans 16 residues. Germline values: CDR1 SGHDT, CDR2 YYEEEE. CDR3 protein: CASSTGTSGSGYEQYF. CDR3 nucleotide sequence: TGTGCCAGCAGCACCGGGACTAGCGGGAGTGGGTACGAGCAGTACTTC. Supplemented by reference TRBV5-6 and TRBJ2-7, the full variable domain reads DAGVTQSPTHLIKTRGQQVTLRCSPKSGHDTVSWYQQALGQGPQFIFQYYEEEERQRGNFPDRFSGHQFPNYSSELNVNALLLGDSALYLCASSTGTSGSGYEQYFGPGTRLTVT.

The chain joins TRBV28 to TRBJ2-1, with D unclear. Germline V CDR1 and CDR2: MDHEN, SYDVKM. With 9 bases removed from V and 10 bases from J, the gap between germline ends came to 16 bases. The CDR3 runs 12 residues. DNA of the CDR3: TGTGCCAGGGCCCAGACTCATGGGGAGCAGTTCTTC. This translates into CARAQTHGEQFF.

Notes on this clone: The sample carries other DNA sequences with the same CDR3. This chain connects TRBV7-2 to TRBJ2-5; D is ambiguous. The CDR3 runs to 13 residues. Germline loops: CDR1 SGHTA, CDR2 FQGNSA. The ends were cut back, 1 base at V and 4 bases at J, with 7 bases in the middle. This CDR3 reads CASSLVRLETQYF. Written as DNA, the CDR3 is TGTGCCAGCAGCTTAGTCAGGTTAGAGACCCAGTACTTC.

V and J are TRBV7-2 and TRBJ2-1; TRBD2 agrees at 9 bases. V shed 1 base, J shed 6 bases, and the junction held 7 bases outside the gene matches. In germline, CDR1 is SGHTA, CDR2 FQGNSA. The CDR3 has 16 residues. DNA of the CDR3: TGTGCCAGCAGCTTAGTAGGGCGGGAGGGCAGCAATGAGCAGTTCTTC. This translates into CASSLVGREGSNEQFF. Full variable domain (missing parts from reference TRBV7-2 and TRBJ2-1): GAGVSQSPSNKVTEKGKDVELRCDPISGHTALYWYRQSLGQGLEFLIYFQGNSAPDKSGLPSDRFSAERTGGSVSTLTIQRTQQEDSAVYLCASSLVGREGSNEQFFGPGTRLTVL.

The CDR3 coding sequence is TGTGCCAGCAGCTTTTTCTCAGGGGGCGCCGCCGGGGAGCTGTTTTTT. Translating it yields CASSFFSGGAAGELFF. The chain employs TRBV5-4 and TRBJ2-2, with TRBD1 identical over 8 bases. Trimming cost V 2 bases and J 6 bases; bases outside gene matches: 9. Per germline, CDR1 SGHNT and CDR2 YYREEE (reference sequence). The CDR3 is 16 amino acids. Together with reference TRBV5-4 and TRBJ2-2, the CDR3 gives the full variable domain: ETGVTQSPTHLIKTRGQQVTLRCSSQSGHNTVSWYQQALGQGPQFIFQYYREEENGRGNFPPRFSGLQFPNYSSELNVNALELDDSALYLCASSFFSGGAAGELFFGEGSRLTVL.

This chain links TRBV4-3 with TRBJ2-2, with D possibly matching TRBD1 (6 bases). This CDR3 contains 15 residues. V was shortened by 2 bases and J by 1 base, with 8 bases between the two germline ends. Germline V gene lookup returns CDR1 LGHNA and CDR2 YSLEER. The CDR3 DNA is TGCGCCAGCAGCCAAATACAGGGGAACACCGGGGAGCTGTTTTTT. Amino acids: CASSQIQGNTGELFF.

Concerning this clone: The identical CDR3 is also encoded by other nucleotide sequences in the sample. The CDR3 coding sequence is TGTGCCAGCAGCTCTTCCCCCTCGGTGGGGGAGCTGTTTTTT. It translates to CASSSSPSVGELFF. This sequence joins TRBV6-5 and TRBJ2-2; no firm D call. The V and J ends lost 6 bases and 8 bases respectively, with 16 bases between them. The V gene's germline CDR1 is MNHEY and CDR2 SVGAGI. The CDR3 loop spans 14 amino acids.

This rearrangement joins TRBV28 to TRBJ1-2; D gene unclear. Germline V CDR1 and CDR2: MDHEN, SYDVKM. The CDR3 is made up of 13 amino acids. The V and J ends lost 6 bases and 8 bases respectively, with 16 bases between them. The CDR3 reads CASSSTRRNGYTF. For the CDR3, the DNA is TGTGCCAGCAGCTCAACCCGGAGGAACGGCTACACCTTC.

This clone was seen a single time. The J gene is TRBJ2-7, the V gene TRBV25-1, with TRBD2 identical over 10 bases. The CDR3 has 17 amino acids. With 4 bases clipped from V and 2 bases from J, the junction kept 11 bases outside the gene matches. Germline-derived CDR1 and CDR2 are MGHDK and SYGVNS. Written as DNA, the CDR3 is TGTGCCAGCAGTGGGATAGCGGGAGGTCGAAGTCCCTACGAGCAGTACTTC. Translation: CASSGIAGGRSPYEQYF.

The chain employs TRBV19 and TRBJ2-1; the D gene is possibly TRBD1 (5 bases). The CDR3 consists of 14 residues. The germline CDR1 and CDR2 sequences are LNHDA and SQIVND (reference sequence). V was clipped by 7 bases and J by 0 bases, with 10 bases between them. This CDR3 is CASKGESSYNEQFF. CDR3 DNA: TGTGCCAGTAAAGGGGAAAGCTCCTACAATGAGCAGTTCTTC.

V gene TRBV30 combines with J gene TRBJ2-1; weak D call: TRBD1 (7 bases). V was clipped by 2 bases and J by 6 bases, with 17 bases between them. This CDR3 has 15 residues. Germline-derived CDR1 and CDR2 are GTSNPN and SVGIG (reference sequence). The CDR3 nucleotides are TGTGCCTGGAGTCCCTTGGCAGGGGGAGGCAATGAGCAGTTCTTC. Its translation: CAWSPLAGGGNEQFF.

The chain uses TRBV13 and TRBJ1-1; 7 bases are a match to TRBD1. The J segment lost 4 bases and the V segment lost 2 bases, leaving 4 bases of the junction unmatched. Germline CDR1 is PRHDT and CDR2 is FYEKMQ (reference sequence). The CDR3 spans 14 residues. CDR3 region: CASSLSAGGTEAFF. Here the CDR3 DNA reads TGTGCCAGCAGCTTAAGCGCAGGGGGCACTGAAGCTTTCTTT.

V and J are TRBV6-5 and TRBJ1-2; TRBD1 is a possible D gene (5 bases). The ends were cut back, 5 bases at V and 8 bases at J, with 15 bases in the middle. This CDR3 region has 13 residues. Germline CDR1 reads MNHEY; CDR2 reads SVGAGI. The CDR3 DNA reads as TGTGCCAGCAGTGAATCCCCAGGGTACGGCTACACCTTC. Its translation: CASSESPGYGYTF.